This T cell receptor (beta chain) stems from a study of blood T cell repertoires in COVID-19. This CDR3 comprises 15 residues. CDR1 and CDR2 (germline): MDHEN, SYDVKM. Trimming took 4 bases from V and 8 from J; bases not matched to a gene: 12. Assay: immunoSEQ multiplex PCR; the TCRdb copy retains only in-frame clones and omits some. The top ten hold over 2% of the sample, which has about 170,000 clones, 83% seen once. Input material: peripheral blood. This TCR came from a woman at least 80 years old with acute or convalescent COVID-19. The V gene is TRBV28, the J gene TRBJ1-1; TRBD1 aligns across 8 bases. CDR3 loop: CASSSFDRGGLEAFF. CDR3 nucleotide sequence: TGTGCCAGCAGTTCCTTTGACAGGGGAGGTCTAGAAGCTTTCTTT. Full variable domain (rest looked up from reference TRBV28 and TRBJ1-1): DVKVTQSSRYLVKRTGEKVFLECVQDMDHENMFWYRQDPGLGLRLIYFSYDVKMKEKGDIPEGYSVSREKKERFSLILESASTNQTSMYLCASSSFDRGGLEAFFGQGTRLTVV.